This passage covers 30 T cell receptor beta chains from one sample sequenced in a study of T cell clonotyping in hematopoietic cell transplantation. As for time point: recipient sample about 28 days before transplant, after cytoreduction. Clones were sequenced by immunoSEQ multiplex PCR, and TCRdb holds only the in-frame ones, with some missing. This sample has 49,000 or so clones, with around 83% found just once. The material sequenced was peripheral blood mononuclear cells, taken before stem cell transplant. These TCRs come from a man aged 55 to 70 with myelodysplastic syndrome. Some clones in this sample may be carry-over from other donors' samples.

This chain links TRBV30 with TRBJ2-2; D is uncertain. V lost 0 bases, J lost 4 bases, and 15 bases lay in between. The CDR3 sequence is 16 residues long. The germline CDR1 and CDR2 sequences are GTSNPN and SVGIG (reference sequence). The CDR3: CAWSVRGVSGTGELFF. The CDR3, as DNA: TGTGCCTGGAGTGTACGTGGCGTTTCGGGCACCGGGGAGCTGTTTTTT.

The gene calls are TRBV5-6 and TRBJ2-7; D ambiguous. Germline V CDR1 and CDR2: SGHDT, YYEEEE. The CDR3 covers 15 residues. Trimming shortened V by 0 bases and J by 0 bases, and 10 bases separated the two germline ends. CDR3 in DNA: TGTGCCAGCAGCTTGGCCGGCCTCACCTCCTACGAGCAGTACTTC. It encodes CASSLAGLTSYEQYF.

The chain links TRBV19 to TRBJ1-2, with D perhaps matching TRBD1 (5 bases). V was clipped by 8 bases and J by 4 bases, with 17 bases between them. From germline, CDR1 is LNHDA and CDR2 SQIVND (reference sequence). The CDR3 has 14 residues. CDR3 protein: CASLRPQGVYGYTF. The CDR3 DNA is TGTGCCAGTCTTAGACCTCAGGGCGTCTATGGCTACACCTTC. The full variable domain, its missing parts supplied by reference TRBV19 and TRBJ1-2, is DGGITQSPKYLFRKEGQNVTLSCEQNLNHDAMYWYRQDPGQGLRLIYYSQIVNDFQKGDIAEGYSVSREKKESFPLTVTSAQKNPTAFYLCASLRPQGVYGYTFGSGTRLTVV.

The chain links TRBV19 to TRBJ2-7; 7 nucleotides agree with TRBD1. The CDR3 spans 14 residues. After removal of 5 bases from V and 3 bases from J, the junction contained 7 bases not matched to a gene. From germline, CDR1 is LNHDA and CDR2 SQIVND (reference sequence). CDR3 in amino acids: CASSLRDRHYEQYF. DNA for the CDR3: TGTGCCAGTAGTCTCCGGGACAGACACTACGAGCAGTACTTC.

J is TRBJ2-5 and V is TRBV9; D is unclear. Looked up from germline, CDR1 is SGDLS and CDR2 is YYNGEE. There are 13 residues in the CDR3. V gave up 2 bases and J gave up 1 base, with 6 bases separating them. The CDR3 bases are TGTGCCAGCAGCGTGAGGTCCCAAGAGACCCAGTACTTC. Amino acids: CASSVRSQETQYF.

The chain employs TRBV19 and TRBJ2-2; D is unresolved. CDR1 is LNHDA and CDR2 is SQIVND in the germline V gene (reference sequence). The length of the CDR3 is 15 residues. Trimming left V 3 bases short and J 6 bases short, with 14 bases between. CDR3 nucleotide sequence: TGTGCCAGTAGTATTATGGTAGTTGCTTCCGGGGAGCTGTTTTTT. This codes for CASSIMVVASGELFF.

V and J are TRBV11-3 and TRBJ2-3; the D gene is possibly TRBD2 (7 bases). Germline V gene lookup returns CDR1 SGHNT and CDR2 YENEEA. CDR3 length equals 19 residues. Trimming took off 3 bases at V and 2 bases at J, with 24 bases between the two ends. The CDR3 is CASSLGNRGGLEYTDTQYF. The CDR3 DNA sequence: TGTGCCAGCAGCTTGGGGAATCGCGGGGGCCTAGAGTACACAGATACGCAGTATTTT.

This sequence joins TRBV11-2 and TRBJ1-5; D gene uncertain. V lost 5 bases to trimming and J lost 11 bases, with 16 bases between them. This CDR3 contains 13 residues. Germline V gene lookup returns CDR1 SGHAT and CDR2 FQNNGV. CDR3 sequence: CASSPTDGRAQHF. CDR3 in DNA: TGTGCCAGCAGCCCCACGGACGGGCGCGCCCAGCATTTT.

The chain uses TRBV7-2 and TRBJ1-5; no definite D call. V was pared by 1 base and J by 9 bases, with 13 bases between. CDR1 is SGHTA, CDR2 FQGNSA, per germline. The CDR3 extends over 14 amino acids. The CDR3 nucleotides read TGTGCCAGCAGCTTAGACGGCATACCAAGGCCCCAGCATTTT. Translated, it gives CASSLDGIPRPQHF. Full variable domain (remainder filled in from reference TRBV7-2 and TRBJ1-5): GAGVSQSPSNKVTEKGKDVELRCDPISGHTALYWYRQSLGQGLEFLIYFQGNSAPDKSGLPSDRFSAERTGGSVSTLTIQRTQQEDSAVYLCASSLDGIPRPQHFGDGTRLSIL.

This chain connects TRBV30 to TRBJ1-2; D might be TRBD1 (5 bases). The CDR3 contains 13 residues. CDR1 and CDR2 from the germline V gene are GTSNPN and SVGIG (reference sequence). Trimming took 5 bases from V and 0 from J, leaving 10 bases between them. The CDR3 DNA reads as TGTGCCTGGTCCAGGGCTACTAACTATGGCTACACCTTC. Translated: CAWSRATNYGYTF.

The chain couples TRBV28 to TRBJ1-2; TRBD1 is a possible D gene (5 bases). The V end lost 2 bases, the J end lost 5 bases, and 6 bases lay between the germline ends. The CDR3 has 12 residues. Germline CDR1 reads MDHEN; CDR2 reads SYDVKM. The CDR3 region has the DNA TGTGCCAGCAGTTTACGGGGGTATGGCTACACCTTC. Its protein is CASSLRGYGYTF.

The V gene is TRBV6-6, the J gene TRBJ2-7; unclear D gene. Germline loops: CDR1 MNHNY, CDR2 SVGAGI (reference sequence). V gave up 2 bases and J gave up 2 bases, with 10 bases separating them. There are 14 residues in the CDR3. CDR3 sequence reads: CASSYNRNPYEQYF. In nucleotides, the CDR3 is TGTGCCAGCAGTTACAACAGAAATCCCTACGAGCAGTACTTC.

The chain uses TRBV2 and TRBJ2-3; D may match TRBD1 or TRBD2 (5 bases each). V dropped 1 base and J dropped 0 bases, with 17 bases sitting between them. The CDR3 covers 18 residues. CDR1 SNHLY and CDR2 FYNNEI come from the germline V gene. The CDR3 nucleotides are TGTGCCAGCAGTGAAGGGTTTCGGGGCCGAACTAGCACAGATACGCAGTATTTT. As protein: CASSEGFRGRTSTDTQYF.

The V gene is TRBV25-1, the J gene TRBJ2-7, with D possibly TRBD1 on 5 matching bases. Trimming shortened V by 8 bases and J by 2 bases, and 16 bases separated the two germline ends. The germline CDR1 and CDR2 sequences are MGHDK and SYGVNS. This CDR3 spans 14 amino acids. CDR3 in DNA: TGTGCCAGCTTCGTAGGGGTCAGAACCTACGAGCAGTACTTC. Protein product: CASFVGVRTYEQYF.

This chain connects TRBV29-1 to TRBJ1-4; D unresolved. Per germline, CDR1 SQVTM and CDR2 ANQGSEA. This CDR3 spans 14 amino acids. The V end was cut by 7 bases, the J end by 3 bases, with 15 bases between. The CDR3 sequence: CSALGRGANEKLFF. CDR3 coding DNA: TGCAGCGCACTCGGACGGGGAGCTAATGAAAAACTGTTTTTT.

The chain joins TRBV4-3 to TRBJ2-2, with D unresolved. Germline V gives CDR1 LGHNA, CDR2 YSLEER. The CDR3 is 14 amino acids. Trimming left V 0 bases short and J 1 base short, with 3 bases between. The CDR3 nucleotides are TGCGCCAGCAGCCAAGACAGGAACACCGGGGAGCTGTTTTTT. It encodes CASSQDRNTGELFF.

The rearrangement links TRBV2 to TRBJ1-6; no clear D gene. Trimming pared 7 bases from V and 3 bases from J, leaving 13 bases between. CDR1 and CDR2 from the germline V gene are SNHLY and FYNNEI. This CDR3 is 15 amino acids long. For the CDR3, the DNA is TGTGCCAGCATTCTGACGCTCGGCTATAATTCACCCCTCCACTTT. This translates into CASILTLGYNSPLHF. Filled out from reference TRBV2 and TRBJ1-6, the complete variable domain reads EPEVTQTPSHQVTQMGQEVILRCVPISNHLYFYWYRQILGQKVEFLVSFYNNEISEKSEIFDDQFSVERPDGSNFTLKIRSTKLEDSAMYFCASILTLGYNSPLHFGNGTRLTVT.

Here the CDR3 reads CASSERILGGSGANVLTF. The CDR3 DNA reads as TGTGCCAGCAGTGAACGGATCCTGGGGGGCTCTGGGGCCAACGTCCTGACTTTC. The chain couples TRBV6-1 to TRBJ2-6, with D maybe TRBD2 (6 bases). The ends were cut back, 2 bases at V and 0 bases at J, with 14 bases in the middle. The germline gives CDR1 MNHNS, CDR2 SASEGT. The CDR3 length is 18 residues.

The table lists this clone with a few counts. The chain employs TRBV5-6 and TRBJ1-6; unclear D gene. This CDR3 is built from 14 residues. Per germline, CDR1 SGHDT and CDR2 YYEEEE. The V and J ends lost 3 bases and 4 bases respectively, with 8 bases between them. The CDR3 sequence is CASSSTEYNSPLHF. CDR3 nucleotide sequence: TGTGCCAGCAGCTCGACGGAATATAATTCACCCCTCCACTTT.

This chain joins TRBV2 and TRBJ1-2; the D gene is possibly TRBD1 (5 bases). The germline CDR1 and CDR2 sequences are SNHLY and FYNNEI. The CDR3 spans 12 residues. Trimming stripped 6 bases from V and 5 bases from J, with 10 bases between. CDR3 in DNA: TGTGCCAGCAGAGAGGGGCGGTATGGCTACACCTTC. This sequence encodes CASREGRYGYTF.

The genes are TRBV2 and TRBJ2-2; possibly TRBD1 for D (5 bases). This CDR3 has 15 amino acids. The germline V and J ends were trimmed by 4 bases and 1 base, with 10 bases remaining between them. Germline lookup yields CDR1 SNHLY and CDR2 FYNNEI. In nucleotides, the CDR3 is TGTGCCAGCAGTGGTCAGGGCAAGAACACCGGGGAGCTGTTTTTT. It is translated as CASSGQGKNTGELFF.

The chain recombines TRBV18 with TRBJ2-5, with no clear D. The V and J ends lost 3 bases and 5 bases respectively, with 7 bases between them. CDR3 size: 12 residues. CDR1 and CDR2 from the germline V gene are KGHSH and LQKENI. CDR3 nucleotides: TGTGCCAGCTCACCTCAACTGGAGACCCAGTACTTC. This gives the protein CASSPQLETQYF.

This clone showed up just a few times. The V call is TRBV28, the J call TRBJ2-4; D is unclear. Per the germline V gene, CDR1 is MDHEN and CDR2 is SYDVKM. The CDR3 extends over 14 amino acids. V lost 2 bases and J 4 bases, leaving 9 bases between the germline ends. CDR3 sequence reads: CASSLENRKNIQYF. The CDR3 nucleotides are TGTGCCAGCAGTTTAGAGAACCGAAAAAACATTCAGTACTTC.

This chain uses TRBV19 with TRBJ1-5; no clear D gene. CDR3 length equals 15 residues. CDR1 and CDR2 from the germline V gene are LNHDA and SQIVND (reference sequence). V was shortened by 3 bases and J by 6 bases, with 15 bases between the two germline ends. In nucleotides, the CDR3 is TGTGCCAGTAGTATGGGGTTCAGCTCGGGTCAGCCCCAGCATTTT. Translation: CASSMGFSSGQPQHF.

The genes are TRBV6-5 and TRBJ2-2; D ambiguous. V lost 8 bases and J 2 bases, leaving 9 bases between the germline ends. The CDR3 consists of 13 residues. Germline CDR1 reads MNHEY; CDR2 reads SVGAGI. The CDR3 reads CASRYSNTGELFF. The CDR3, as DNA: TGTGCCAGCCGATACAGTAACACCGGGGAGCTGTTTTTT.

This clone came up a few times. This chain connects TRBV15 to TRBJ1-5; D ambiguous. The CDR3 totals 13 residues. In germline, CDR1 is LNHNV, CDR2 YYDKDF (reference sequence). V shed 1 base and J shed 2 bases, with 3 bases lying between them. The CDR3 bases are TGTGCCACCAGCAGAGCAGGCAATCAGCCCCAGCATTTT. Translated, it gives CATSRAGNQPQHF.

The chain has TRBV7-2 and TRBJ1-5; 9 bases line up with TRBD1. Trimming removed 3 bases from V and 3 bases from J; junction bases left unmatched: 3. Germline CDR1 reads SGHTA; CDR2 reads FQGNSA. The CDR3 is 15 amino acids. CDR3 sequence (DNA): TGTGCCAGCAGCTTCGGGACAGGGAACAATCAGCCCCAGCATTTT. Translating it yields CASSFGTGNNQPQHF. Full variable domain (rest looked up from reference TRBV7-2 and TRBJ1-5): GAGVSQSPSNKVTEKGKDVELRCDPISGHTALYWYRQSLGQGLEFLIYFQGNSAPDKSGLPSDRFSAERTGGSVSTLTIQRTQQEDSAVYLCASSFGTGNNQPQHFGDGTRLSIL.

The chain couples TRBV15 to TRBJ2-2; 7 nucleotides align to TRBD2. The CDR3 has 13 amino acids. Germline CDR1 is LNHNV and CDR2 is YYDKDF (reference sequence). The V and J ends lost 4 bases and 5 bases, in that order; junction bases with no gene match: 1. CDR3 DNA: TGTGCCACCAGCACCGGGGGGACCGGGGAGCTGTTTTTT. This sequence encodes CATSTGGTGELFF.

V usage is TRBV29-1 and J usage is TRBJ2-5; the D call may be TRBD1 or TRBD2 (5 bases each). V lost 0 bases and J lost 9, with 17 bases in between. From germline, CDR1 is SQVTM and CDR2 ANQGSEA. The CDR3 consists of 14 residues. Written as DNA, the CDR3 is TGCAGCGTTGAAGACCTAATCGGGCGAGGGGCCCAGTACTTC. Translating it yields CSVEDLIGRGAQYF.

The J gene is TRBJ2-1, the V gene TRBV5-4; 7 nucleotides match TRBD1. V lost 3 bases and J lost 7; bases outside the gene matches: 13. The CDR3 is 16 residues long. CDR1 is SGHNT and CDR2 is YYREEE in the germline V gene (reference sequence). The CDR3 bases are TGTGCCAGCAGCTCCGTTGTTTCGACAGGGCAAAATGAGCAGTTCTTC. Its translation: CASSSVVSTGQNEQFF.